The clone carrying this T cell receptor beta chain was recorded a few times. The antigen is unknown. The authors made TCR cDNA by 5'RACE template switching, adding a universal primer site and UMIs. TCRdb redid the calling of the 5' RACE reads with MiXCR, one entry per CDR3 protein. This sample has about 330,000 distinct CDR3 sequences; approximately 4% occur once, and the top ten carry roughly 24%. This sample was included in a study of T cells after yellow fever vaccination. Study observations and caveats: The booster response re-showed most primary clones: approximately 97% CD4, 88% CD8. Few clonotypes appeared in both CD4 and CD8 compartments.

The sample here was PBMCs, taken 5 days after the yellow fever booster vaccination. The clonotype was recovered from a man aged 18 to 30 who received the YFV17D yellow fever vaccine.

The CDR3 DNA sequence: TGTGCCAGCAGTTTAGCGGGGGGGGGCGAGCAGTACTTC. Protein: CASSLAGGGEQYF. V usage is TRBV27 and J usage is TRBJ2-7; 9 bases are a match to TRBD2. This CDR3 region has 13 residues. Germline CDR1 is MNHEY and CDR2 is SMNVEV (reference sequence). V trimming: 2 bases; J trimming: 6 bases; junction bases outside the gene matches: 2.